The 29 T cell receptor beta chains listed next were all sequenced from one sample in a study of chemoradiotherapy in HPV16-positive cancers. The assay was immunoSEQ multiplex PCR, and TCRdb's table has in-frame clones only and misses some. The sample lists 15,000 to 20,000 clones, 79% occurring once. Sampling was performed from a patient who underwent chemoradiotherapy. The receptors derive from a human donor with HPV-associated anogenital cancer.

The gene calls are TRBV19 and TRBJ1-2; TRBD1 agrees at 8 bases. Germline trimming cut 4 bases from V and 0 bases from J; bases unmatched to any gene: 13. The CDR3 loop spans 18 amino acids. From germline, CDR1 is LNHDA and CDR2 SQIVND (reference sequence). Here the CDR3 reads CASSTAEGQGRANYGYTF. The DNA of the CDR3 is TGTGCCAGTAGTACCGCGGAAGGACAGGGCCGAGCTAACTATGGCTACACCTTC.

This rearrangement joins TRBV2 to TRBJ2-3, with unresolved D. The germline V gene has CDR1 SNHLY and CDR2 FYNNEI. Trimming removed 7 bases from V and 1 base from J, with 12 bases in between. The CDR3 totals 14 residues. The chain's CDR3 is CASTLLLRTDTQYF. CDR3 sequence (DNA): TGTGCCAGCACGCTCCTGCTTCGCACAGATACGCAGTATTTT. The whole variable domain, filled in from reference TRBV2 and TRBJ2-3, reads EPEVTQTPSHQVTQMGQEVILRCVPISNHLYFYWYRQILGQKVEFLVSFYNNEISEKSEIFDDQFSVERPDGSNFTLKIRSTKLEDSAMYFCASTLLLRTDTQYFGPGTRLTVL.

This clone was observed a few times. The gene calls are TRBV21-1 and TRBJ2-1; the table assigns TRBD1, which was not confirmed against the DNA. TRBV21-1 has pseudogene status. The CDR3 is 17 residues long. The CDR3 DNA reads TGTGCCAGCAGCAGACTCCTCCGAGACAGTCTCTTCGATGAGCAGTTCTTC. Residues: CASSRLLRDSLFDEQFF.

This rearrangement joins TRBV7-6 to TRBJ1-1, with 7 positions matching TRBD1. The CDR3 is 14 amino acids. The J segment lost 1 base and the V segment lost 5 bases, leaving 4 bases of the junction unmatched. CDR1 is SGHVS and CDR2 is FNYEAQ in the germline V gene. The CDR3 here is CASSPGTANTEAFF. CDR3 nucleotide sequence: TGTGCCAGCAGCCCCGGGACAGCGAACACTGAAGCTTTCTTT.

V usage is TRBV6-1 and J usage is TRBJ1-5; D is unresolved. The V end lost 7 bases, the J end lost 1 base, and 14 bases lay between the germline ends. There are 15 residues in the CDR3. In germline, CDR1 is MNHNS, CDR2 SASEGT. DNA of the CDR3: TGTGCCAGCACCCTAATGCCGGCAAGCAATCAGCCCCAGCATTTT. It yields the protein CASTLMPASNQPQHF.

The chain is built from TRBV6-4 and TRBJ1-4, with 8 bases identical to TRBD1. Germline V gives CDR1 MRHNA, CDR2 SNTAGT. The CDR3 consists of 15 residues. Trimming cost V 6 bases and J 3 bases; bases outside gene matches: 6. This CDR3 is CASSETGQANEKLFF. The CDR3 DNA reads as TGTGCCAGCAGCGAAACGGGACAGGCTAATGAAAAACTGTTTTTT.

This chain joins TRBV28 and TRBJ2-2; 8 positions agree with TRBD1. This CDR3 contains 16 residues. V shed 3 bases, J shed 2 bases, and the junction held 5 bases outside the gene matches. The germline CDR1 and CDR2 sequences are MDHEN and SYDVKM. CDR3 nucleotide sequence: TGTGCCAGCAGTTTCTCCGGGACAGGAAACACCGGGGAGCTGTTTTTT. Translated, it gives CASSFSGTGNTGELFF.

The CDR3 sequence is CASSYRGVQETQYF. CDR3 in DNA: TGTGCCAGCAGTTATAGGGGGGTCCAAGAGACCCAGTACTTC. The chain has TRBV6-5 and TRBJ2-5, with D possibly called TRBD1 or TRBD2 (6 bases each). CDR1 MNHEY and CDR2 SVGAGI come from the germline V gene. This CDR3 has 14 amino acids. The V end lost 3 bases, the J end lost 1 base, and 9 bases lay between the germline ends.

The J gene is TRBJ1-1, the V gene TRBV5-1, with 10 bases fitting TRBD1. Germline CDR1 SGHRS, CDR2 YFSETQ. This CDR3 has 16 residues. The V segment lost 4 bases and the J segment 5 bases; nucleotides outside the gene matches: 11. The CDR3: CASSLDRQGAWTEAFF. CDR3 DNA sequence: TGCGCCAGCAGCCTTGACCGACAGGGGGCCTGGACTGAAGCTTTCTTT.

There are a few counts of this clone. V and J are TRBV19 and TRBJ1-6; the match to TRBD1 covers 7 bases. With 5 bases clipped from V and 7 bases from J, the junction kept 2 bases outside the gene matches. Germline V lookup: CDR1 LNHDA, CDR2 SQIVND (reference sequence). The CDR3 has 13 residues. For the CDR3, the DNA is TGTGCCAGTAGTCGGGACAGCAATTCACCCCTCCACTTT. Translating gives CASSRDSNSPLHF.

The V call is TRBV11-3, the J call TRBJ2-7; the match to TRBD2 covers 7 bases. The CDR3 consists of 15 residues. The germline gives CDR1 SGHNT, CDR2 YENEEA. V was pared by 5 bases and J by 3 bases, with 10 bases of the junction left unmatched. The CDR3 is CASSISGEGFYEQYF. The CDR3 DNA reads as TGTGCCAGCAGCATCAGCGGGGAGGGGTTCTACGAGCAGTACTTC.

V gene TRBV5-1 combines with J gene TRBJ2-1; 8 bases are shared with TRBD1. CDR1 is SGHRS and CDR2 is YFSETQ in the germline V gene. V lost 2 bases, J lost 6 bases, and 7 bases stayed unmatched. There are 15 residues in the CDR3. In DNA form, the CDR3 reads TGCGCCAGCAGCTTACAGGGGGTCGTCGGCAATGAGCAGTTCTTC. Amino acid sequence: CASSLQGVVGNEQFF.

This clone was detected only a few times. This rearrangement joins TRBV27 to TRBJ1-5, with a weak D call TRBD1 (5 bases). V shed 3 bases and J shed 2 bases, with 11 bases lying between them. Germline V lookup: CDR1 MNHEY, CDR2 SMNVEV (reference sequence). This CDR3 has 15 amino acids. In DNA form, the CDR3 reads TGTGCCAGCAGTTTGGGGGGGAATGGCAATCAGCCCCAGCATTTT. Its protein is CASSLGGNGNQPQHF.

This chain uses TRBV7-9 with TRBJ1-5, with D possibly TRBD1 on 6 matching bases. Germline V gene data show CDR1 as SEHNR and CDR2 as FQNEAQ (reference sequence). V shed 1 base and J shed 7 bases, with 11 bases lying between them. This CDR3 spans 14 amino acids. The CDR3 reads CASSLEDSGQPQHF. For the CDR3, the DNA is TGTGCCAGCAGCTTAGAGGACAGCGGGCAGCCCCAGCATTTT.

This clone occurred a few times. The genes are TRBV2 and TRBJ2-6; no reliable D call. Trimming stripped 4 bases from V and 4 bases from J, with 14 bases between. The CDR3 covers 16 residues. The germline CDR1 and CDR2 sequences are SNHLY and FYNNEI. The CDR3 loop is CASSGKHSLGANVLTF. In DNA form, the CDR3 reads TGTGCCAGCAGTGGAAAGCACTCTCTGGGGGCCAACGTCCTGACTTTC.

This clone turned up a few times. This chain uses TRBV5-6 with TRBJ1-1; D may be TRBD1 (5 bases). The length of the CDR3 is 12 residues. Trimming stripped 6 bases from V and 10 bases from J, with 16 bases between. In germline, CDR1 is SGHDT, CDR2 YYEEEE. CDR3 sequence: CASNRFQGAAFF. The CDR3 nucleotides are TGTGCCAGCAATCGTTTCCAGGGTGCAGCTTTCTTT.

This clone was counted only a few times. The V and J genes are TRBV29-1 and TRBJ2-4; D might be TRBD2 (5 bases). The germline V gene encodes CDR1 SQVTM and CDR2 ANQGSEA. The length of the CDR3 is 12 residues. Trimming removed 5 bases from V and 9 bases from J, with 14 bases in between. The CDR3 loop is CSVSREWGIQYF. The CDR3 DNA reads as TGCAGCGTTTCTAGGGAGTGGGGCATTCAGTACTTC.

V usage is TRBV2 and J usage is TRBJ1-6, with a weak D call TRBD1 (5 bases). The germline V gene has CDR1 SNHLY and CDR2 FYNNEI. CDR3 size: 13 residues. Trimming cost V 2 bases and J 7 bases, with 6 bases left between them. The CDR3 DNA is TGTGCCAGCAGTGAAAACAGGAATTCACCCCTCCACTTT. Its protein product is CASSENRNSPLHF.

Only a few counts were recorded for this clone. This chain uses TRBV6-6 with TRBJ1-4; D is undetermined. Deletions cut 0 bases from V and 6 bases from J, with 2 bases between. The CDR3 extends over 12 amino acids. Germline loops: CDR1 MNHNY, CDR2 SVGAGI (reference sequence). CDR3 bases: TGTGCCAGCAGTTACTCGGATGAAAAACTGTTTTTT. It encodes CASSYSDEKLFF.

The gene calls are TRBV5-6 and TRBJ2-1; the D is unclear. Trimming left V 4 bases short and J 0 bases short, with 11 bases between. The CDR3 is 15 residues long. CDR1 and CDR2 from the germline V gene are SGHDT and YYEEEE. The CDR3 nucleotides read TGTGCCAGCAGCGCAATCCAGAGCTCCTACAATGAGCAGTTCTTC. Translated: CASSAIQSSYNEQFF.

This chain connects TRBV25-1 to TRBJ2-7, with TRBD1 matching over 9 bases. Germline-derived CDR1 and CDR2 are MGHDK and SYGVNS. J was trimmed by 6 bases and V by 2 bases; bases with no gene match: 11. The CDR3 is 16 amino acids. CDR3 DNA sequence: TGTGCCAGCAGTGAACCGGGACAGGGTGGCAACGCCGAGCAGTACTTC. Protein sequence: CASSEPGQGGNAEQYF.

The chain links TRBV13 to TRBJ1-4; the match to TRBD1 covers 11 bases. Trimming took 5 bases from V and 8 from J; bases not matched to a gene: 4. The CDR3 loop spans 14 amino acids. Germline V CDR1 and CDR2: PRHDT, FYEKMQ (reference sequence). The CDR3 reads CASSGTGGREKLFF. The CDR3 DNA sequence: TGTGCCAGCAGCGGGACAGGGGGAAGAGAAAAACTGTTTTTT.

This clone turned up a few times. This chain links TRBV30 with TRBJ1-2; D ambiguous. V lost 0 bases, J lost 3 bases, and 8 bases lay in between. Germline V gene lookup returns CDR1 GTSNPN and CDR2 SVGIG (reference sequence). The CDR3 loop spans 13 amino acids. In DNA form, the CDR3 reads TGTGCCTGGAGTGTCTTCCGGTACTATGGCTACACCTTC. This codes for CAWSVFRYYGYTF.

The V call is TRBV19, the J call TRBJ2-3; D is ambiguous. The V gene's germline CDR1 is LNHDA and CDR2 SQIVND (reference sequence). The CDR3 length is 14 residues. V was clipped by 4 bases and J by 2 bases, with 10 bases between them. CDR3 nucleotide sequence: TGTGCCAGTAGTACGGGTCTTGACACAGATACGCAGTATTTT. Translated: CASSTGLDTDTQYF.

The CDR3 sequence is CASSRYNEQFF. The CDR3 region has the DNA TGTGCCAGCAGCCGGTACAATGAGCAGTTCTTC. This sequence joins TRBV14 and TRBJ2-1, with D unresolved. This CDR3 has 11 amino acids. V lost 4 bases, J lost 4 bases, and 2 bases lay in between. Germline-derived CDR1 and CDR2 are SGHDN and FVKESK.

CDR3 in amino acids: CASSLDRVNTEAFF. For the CDR3, the DNA is TGCGCCAGCAGCTTGGACAGGGTAAACACTGAAGCTTTCTTT. The chain couples TRBV5-1 to TRBJ1-1; D perhaps matches TRBD1 (6 bases). This CDR3 region has 14 residues. The germline V and J ends were trimmed by 0 bases and 2 bases, with 8 bases remaining between them. Germline assignment: CDR1 SGHRS and CDR2 YFSETQ. Combining the CDR3 with reference TRBV5-1 and TRBJ1-1 gives the whole variable domain KAGVTQTPRYLIKTRGQQVTLSCSPISGHRSVSWYQQTPGQGLQFLFEYFSETQRNKGNFPGRFSGRQFSNSRSEMNVSTLELGDSALYLCASSLDRVNTEAFFGQGTRLTVV.

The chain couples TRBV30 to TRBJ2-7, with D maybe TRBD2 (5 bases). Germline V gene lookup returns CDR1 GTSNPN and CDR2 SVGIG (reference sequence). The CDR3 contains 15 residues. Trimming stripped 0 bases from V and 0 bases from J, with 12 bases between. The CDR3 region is CAWSVAGVSSYEQYF. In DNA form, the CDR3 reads TGTGCCTGGAGTGTCGCCGGGGTTAGCTCCTACGAGCAGTACTTC.

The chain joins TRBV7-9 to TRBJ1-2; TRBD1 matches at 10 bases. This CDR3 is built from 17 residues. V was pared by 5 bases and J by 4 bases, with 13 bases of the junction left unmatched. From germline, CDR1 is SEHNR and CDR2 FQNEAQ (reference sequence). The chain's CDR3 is CASSQSGTGAFGYGYTF. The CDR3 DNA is TGTGCCAGCAGCCAATCCGGGACAGGGGCTTTCGGCTATGGCTACACCTTC.

The CDR3 here is CASSVDQSSGNTIYF. CDR3 coding DNA: TGTGCCAGCAGCGTAGATCAGAGCTCTGGAAACACCATATATTTT. The genes are TRBV9 and TRBJ1-3, with D uncertain. Between the trimmed V and J ends, which lost 0 bases and 0 bases, there was a span of 7 bases. There are 15 residues in the CDR3. Germline CDR1 and CDR2: SGDLS and YYNGEE.